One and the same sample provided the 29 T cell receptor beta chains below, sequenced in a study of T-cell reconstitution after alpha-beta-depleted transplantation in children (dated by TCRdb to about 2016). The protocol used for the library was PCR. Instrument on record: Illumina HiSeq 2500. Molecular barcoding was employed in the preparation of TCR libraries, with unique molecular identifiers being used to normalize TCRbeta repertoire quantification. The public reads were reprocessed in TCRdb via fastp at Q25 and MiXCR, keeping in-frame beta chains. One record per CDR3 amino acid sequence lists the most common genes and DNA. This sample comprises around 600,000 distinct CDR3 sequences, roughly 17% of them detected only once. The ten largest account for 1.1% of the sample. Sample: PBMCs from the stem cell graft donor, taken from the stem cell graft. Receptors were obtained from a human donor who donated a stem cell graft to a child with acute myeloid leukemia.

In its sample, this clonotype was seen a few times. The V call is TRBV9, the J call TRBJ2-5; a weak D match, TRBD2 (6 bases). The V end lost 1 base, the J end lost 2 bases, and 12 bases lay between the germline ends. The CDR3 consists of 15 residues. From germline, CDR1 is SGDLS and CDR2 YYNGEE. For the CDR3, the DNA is TGTGCCAGCAGCGTAACGGGAGTGGGGCAAGAGACCCAGTACTTC. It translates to CASSVTGVGQETQYF.

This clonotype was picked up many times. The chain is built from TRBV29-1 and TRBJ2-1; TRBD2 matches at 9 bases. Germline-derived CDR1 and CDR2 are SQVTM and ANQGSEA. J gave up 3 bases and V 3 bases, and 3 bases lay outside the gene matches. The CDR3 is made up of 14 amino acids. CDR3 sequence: CSVEGTSSYNEQFF. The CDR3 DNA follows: TGCAGCGTTGAGGGGACTAGCAGCTACAATGAGCAGTTCTTC.

The CDR3 loop reads CATRQGDYNEQFF. For the CDR3, the DNA is TGTGCCACCCGACAGGGTGACTACAATGAGCAGTTCTTC. The V gene is TRBV25-1, the J gene TRBJ2-1; TRBD1 matches 7 bases. CDR1 and CDR2 (germline): MGHDK, SYGVNS. The CDR3 spans 13 residues. The trim removed 10 bases at V and 3 bases at J, leaving 6 bases unmatched.

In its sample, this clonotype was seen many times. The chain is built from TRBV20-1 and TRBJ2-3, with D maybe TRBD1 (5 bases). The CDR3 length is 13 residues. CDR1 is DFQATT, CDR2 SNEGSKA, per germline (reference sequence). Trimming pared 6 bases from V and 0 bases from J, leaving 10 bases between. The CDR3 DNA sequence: TGCAGTGCCGAGACAGACAGCACAGATACGCAGTATTTT. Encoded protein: CSAETDSTDTQYF.

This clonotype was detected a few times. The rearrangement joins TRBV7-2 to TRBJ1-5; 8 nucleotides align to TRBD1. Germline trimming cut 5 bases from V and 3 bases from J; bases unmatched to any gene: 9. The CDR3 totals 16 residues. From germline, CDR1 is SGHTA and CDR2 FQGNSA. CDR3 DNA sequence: TGTGCCAGCAGCCGATCCGGACAGGGCTCCAATCAGCCCCAGCATTTT. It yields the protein CASSRSGQGSNQPQHF.

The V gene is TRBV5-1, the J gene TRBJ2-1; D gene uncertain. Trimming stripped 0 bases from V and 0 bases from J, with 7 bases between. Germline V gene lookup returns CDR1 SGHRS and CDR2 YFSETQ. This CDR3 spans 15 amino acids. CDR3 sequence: CASSLGRLSYNEQFF. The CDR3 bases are TGCGCCAGCAGCTTGGGTCGCCTCTCCTACAATGAGCAGTTCTTC.

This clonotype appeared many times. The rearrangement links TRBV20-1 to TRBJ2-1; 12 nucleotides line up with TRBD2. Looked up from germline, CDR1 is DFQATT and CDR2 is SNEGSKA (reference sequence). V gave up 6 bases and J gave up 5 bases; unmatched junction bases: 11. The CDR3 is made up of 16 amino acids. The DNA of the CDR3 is TGCAGTGCCACGAAGGCTAGCGGGGGGGTCCACAATGAGCAGTTCTTC. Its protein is CSATKASGGVHNEQFF.

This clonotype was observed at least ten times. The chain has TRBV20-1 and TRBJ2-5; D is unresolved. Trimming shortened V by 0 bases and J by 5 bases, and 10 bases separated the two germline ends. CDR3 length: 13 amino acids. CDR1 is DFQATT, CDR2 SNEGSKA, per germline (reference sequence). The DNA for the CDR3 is TGCAGTGCTAGAGATCCTTCACGGGAGACCCAGTACTTC. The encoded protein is CSARDPSRETQYF.

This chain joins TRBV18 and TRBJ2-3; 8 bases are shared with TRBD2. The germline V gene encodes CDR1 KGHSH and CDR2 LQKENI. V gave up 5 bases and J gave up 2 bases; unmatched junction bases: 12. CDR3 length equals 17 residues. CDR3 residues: CASSSTTSGGHTDTQYF. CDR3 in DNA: TGTGCCAGCTCATCTACTACGAGCGGGGGCCACACAGATACGCAGTATTTT. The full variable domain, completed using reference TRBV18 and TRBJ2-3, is NAGVMQNPRHLVRRRGQEARLRCSPMKGHSHVYWYRQLPEEGLKFMVYLQKENIIDESGMPKERFSAEFPKEGPSILRIQQVVRGDSAAYFCASSSTTSGGHTDTQYFGPGTRLTVL.

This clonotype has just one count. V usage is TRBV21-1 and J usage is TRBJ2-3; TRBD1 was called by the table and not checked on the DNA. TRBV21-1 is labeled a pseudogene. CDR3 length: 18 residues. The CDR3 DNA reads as TGTGCCAGCATTTTCGACAGGCTCGGTATATCGGCTTTGGATACGCAGTATTTT. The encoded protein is CASIFDRLGISALDTQYF.

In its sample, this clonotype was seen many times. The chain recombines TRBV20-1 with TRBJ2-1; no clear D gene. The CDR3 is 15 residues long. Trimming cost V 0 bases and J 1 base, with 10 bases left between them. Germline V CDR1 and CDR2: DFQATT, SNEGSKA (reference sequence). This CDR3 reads CSARDIQESYNEQFF. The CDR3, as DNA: TGCAGTGCTAGAGATATCCAGGAATCCTACAATGAGCAGTTCTTC.

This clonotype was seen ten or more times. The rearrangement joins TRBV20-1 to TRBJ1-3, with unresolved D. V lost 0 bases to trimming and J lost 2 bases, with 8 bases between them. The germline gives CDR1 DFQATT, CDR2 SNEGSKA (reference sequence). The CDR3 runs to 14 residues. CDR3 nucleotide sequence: TGCAGTGCTAGAGAGGGTGGAGCTGGAAACACCATATATTTT. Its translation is CSAREGGAGNTIYF.

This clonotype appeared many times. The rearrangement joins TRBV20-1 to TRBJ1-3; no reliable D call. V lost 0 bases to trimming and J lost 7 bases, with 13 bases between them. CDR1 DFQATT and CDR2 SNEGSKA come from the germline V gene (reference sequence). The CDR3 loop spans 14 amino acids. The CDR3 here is CSARDGPTLNTIYF. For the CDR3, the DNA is TGCAGTGCTAGAGATGGCCCTACCTTGAACACCATATATTTT.

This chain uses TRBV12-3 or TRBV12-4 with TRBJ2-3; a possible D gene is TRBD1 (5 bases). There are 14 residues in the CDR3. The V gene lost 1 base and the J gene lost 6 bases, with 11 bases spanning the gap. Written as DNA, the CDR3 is TGTGCCAGCAGTTTAGGGGGCCCGGTGGATACGCAGTATTTT. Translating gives CASSLGGPVDTQYF.

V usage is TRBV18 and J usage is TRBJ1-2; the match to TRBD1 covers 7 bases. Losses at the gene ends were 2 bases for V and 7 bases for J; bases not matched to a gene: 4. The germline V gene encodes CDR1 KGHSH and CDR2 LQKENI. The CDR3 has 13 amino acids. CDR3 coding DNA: TGTGCCAGCTCACCAGGGACAGCCGGTGGCTACACCTTC. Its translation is CASSPGTAGGYTF.

In DNA form, the CDR3 reads TGCGCCAGCAGCTTGTCGGGGGCGAAATCTAACTATGGCTACACCTTC. Translating gives CASSLSGAKSNYGYTF. The chain combines TRBV5-1 with TRBJ1-2; tentatively, D is TRBD1 (6 bases). Trimming took off 1 base at V and 0 bases at J, with 13 bases between the two ends. This CDR3 contains 16 residues. The germline V gene has CDR1 SGHRS and CDR2 YFSETQ.

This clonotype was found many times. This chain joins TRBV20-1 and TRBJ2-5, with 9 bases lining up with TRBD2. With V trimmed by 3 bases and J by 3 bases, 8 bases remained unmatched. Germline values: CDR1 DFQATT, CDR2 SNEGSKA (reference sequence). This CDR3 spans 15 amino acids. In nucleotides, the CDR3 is TGCAGTGCTAGGGACAGCGGGGGGCCGAAAGAGACCCAGTACTTC. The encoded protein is CSARDSGGPKETQYF.

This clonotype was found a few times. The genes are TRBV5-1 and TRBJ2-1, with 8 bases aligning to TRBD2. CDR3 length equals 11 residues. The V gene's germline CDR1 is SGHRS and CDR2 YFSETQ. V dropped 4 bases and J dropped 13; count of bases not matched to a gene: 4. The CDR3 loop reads CASSGGLGQFF. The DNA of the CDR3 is TGCGCCAGCAGCGGGGGACTAGGCCAGTTCTTC.

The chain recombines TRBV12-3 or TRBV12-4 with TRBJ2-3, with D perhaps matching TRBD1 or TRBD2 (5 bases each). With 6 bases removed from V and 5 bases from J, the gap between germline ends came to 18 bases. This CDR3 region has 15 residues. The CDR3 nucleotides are TGTGCCAGCAGCCGGGACGCCCGAGGTGGAGATACGCAGTATTTT. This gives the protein CASSRDARGGDTQYF.

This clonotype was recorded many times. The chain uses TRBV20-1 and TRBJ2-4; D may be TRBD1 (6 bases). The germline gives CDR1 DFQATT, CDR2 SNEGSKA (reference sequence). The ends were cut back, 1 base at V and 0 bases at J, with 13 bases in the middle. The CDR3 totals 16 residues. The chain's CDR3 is CSARGGLVLAKNIQYF. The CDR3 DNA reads TGCAGTGCTAGAGGGGGGCTAGTCTTAGCCAAAAACATTCAGTACTTC.

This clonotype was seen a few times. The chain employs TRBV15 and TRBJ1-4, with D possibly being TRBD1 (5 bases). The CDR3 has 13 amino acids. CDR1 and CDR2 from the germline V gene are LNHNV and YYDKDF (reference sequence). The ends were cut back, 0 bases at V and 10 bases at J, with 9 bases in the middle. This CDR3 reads CATSRDERGKLFF. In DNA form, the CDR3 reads TGTGCCACCAGCAGAGATGAAAGGGGAAAACTGTTTTTT.

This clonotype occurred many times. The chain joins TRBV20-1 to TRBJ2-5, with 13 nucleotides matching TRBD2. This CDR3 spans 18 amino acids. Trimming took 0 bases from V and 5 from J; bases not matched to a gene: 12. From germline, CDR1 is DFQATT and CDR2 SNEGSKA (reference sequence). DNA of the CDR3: TGCAGTGCTAGAGATCCAGAGAGGGGACTAGCGGGGTCGGAGACCCAGTACTTC. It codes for CSARDPERGLAGSETQYF.

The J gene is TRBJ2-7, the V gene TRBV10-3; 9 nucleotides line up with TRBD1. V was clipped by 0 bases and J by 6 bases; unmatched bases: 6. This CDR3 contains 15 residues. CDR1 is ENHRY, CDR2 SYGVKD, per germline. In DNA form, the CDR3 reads TGTGCCATCAGTGAGTCGGGGACAGGGTTAACCGAGCAGTACTTC. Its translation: CAISESGTGLTEQYF.

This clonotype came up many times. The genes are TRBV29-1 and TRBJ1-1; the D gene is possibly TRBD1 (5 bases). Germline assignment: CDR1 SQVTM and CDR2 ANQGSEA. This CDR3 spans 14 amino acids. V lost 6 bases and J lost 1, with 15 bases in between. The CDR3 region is CSVGVGGKNTEAFF. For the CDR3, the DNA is TGCAGCGTGGGGGTAGGCGGTAAGAACACTGAAGCTTTCTTT.

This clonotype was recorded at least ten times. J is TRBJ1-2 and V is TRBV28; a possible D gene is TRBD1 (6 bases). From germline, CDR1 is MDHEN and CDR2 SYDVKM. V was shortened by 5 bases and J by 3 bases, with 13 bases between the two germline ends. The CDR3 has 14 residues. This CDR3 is CASSGVQGYYGYTF. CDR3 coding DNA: TGTGCCAGCAGTGGAGTTCAGGGGTACTATGGCTACACCTTC.

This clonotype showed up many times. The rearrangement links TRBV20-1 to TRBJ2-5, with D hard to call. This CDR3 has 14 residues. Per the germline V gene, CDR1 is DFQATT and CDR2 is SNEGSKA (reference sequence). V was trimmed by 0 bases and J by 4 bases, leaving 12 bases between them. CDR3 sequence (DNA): TGCAGTGCTAGAGATCAGAGAAGAGGAGAGACCCAGTACTTC. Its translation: CSARDQRRGETQYF.

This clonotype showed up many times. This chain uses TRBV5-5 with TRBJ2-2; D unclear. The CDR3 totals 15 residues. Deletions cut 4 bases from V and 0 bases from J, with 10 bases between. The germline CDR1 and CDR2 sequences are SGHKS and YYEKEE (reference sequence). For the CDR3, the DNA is TGTGCCAGCAGCCGAGAAGGACCGAACACCGGGGAGCTGTTTTTT. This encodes CASSREGPNTGELFF.

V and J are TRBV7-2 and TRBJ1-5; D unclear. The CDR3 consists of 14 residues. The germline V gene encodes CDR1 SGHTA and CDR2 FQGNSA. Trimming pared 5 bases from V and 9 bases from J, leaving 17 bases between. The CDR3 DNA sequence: TGTGCCAGCAGCGCGACGGGCCTGCTGGTGCCCCAGCATTTT. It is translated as CASSATGLLVPQHF.

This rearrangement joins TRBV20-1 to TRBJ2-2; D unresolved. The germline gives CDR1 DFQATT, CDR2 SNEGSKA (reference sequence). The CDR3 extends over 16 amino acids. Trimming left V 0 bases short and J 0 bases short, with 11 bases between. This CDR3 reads CSARDPGSANTGELFF. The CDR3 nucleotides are TGCAGTGCTAGAGATCCCGGCAGCGCGAACACCGGGGAGCTGTTTTTT.